This entry is about one TCR beta chain. The data are from a study of shared clonotypes between healthy human individuals. The CDR3 consists of 12 residues. V was clipped by 6 bases and J by 3 bases, with 9 bases between them. Germline CDR1 MDHEN, CDR2 SYDVKM. Data came from immunoSEQ multiplex PCR; TCRdb stores just in-frame clones and leaves some out. The sample lists about 110,000 clones, approximately 70% occurring once. Sequences were obtained from memory CD8+ T cells sorted from blood. Subset given: CD45RO+ cells pooled with CCR7-negative TemRA cells. The sequence derives from a woman aged 25 to 39 in good health. V and J are TRBV28 and TRBJ2-7; D is perhaps TRBD1 (5 bases). CDR3 sequence (DNA): TGTGCCAGCAGGGGGCTAGGCTACGAGCAGTACTTC. Its translation is CASRGLGYEQYF. The variable domain in full, completed from reference TRBV28 and TRBJ2-7, reads DVKVTQSSRYLVKRTGEKVFLECVQDMDHENMFWYRQDPGLGLRLIYFSYDVKMKEKGDIPEGYSVSREKKERFSLILESASTNQTSMYLCASRGLGYEQYFGPGTRLTVT.